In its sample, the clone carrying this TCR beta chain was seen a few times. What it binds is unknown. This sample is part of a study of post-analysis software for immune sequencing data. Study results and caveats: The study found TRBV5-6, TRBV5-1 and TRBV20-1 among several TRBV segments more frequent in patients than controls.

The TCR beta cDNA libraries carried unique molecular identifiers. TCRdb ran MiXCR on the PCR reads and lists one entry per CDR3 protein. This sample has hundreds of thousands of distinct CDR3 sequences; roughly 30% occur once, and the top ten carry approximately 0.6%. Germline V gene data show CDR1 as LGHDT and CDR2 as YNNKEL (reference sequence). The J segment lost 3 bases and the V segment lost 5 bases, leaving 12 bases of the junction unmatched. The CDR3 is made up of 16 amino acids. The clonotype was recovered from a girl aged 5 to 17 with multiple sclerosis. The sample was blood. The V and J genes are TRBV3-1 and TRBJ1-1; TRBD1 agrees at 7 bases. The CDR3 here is CASSSNPGGGHTEAFF. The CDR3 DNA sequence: TGTGCCAGCAGCTCAAACCCAGGGGGGGGGCACACTGAAGCTTTCTTT.